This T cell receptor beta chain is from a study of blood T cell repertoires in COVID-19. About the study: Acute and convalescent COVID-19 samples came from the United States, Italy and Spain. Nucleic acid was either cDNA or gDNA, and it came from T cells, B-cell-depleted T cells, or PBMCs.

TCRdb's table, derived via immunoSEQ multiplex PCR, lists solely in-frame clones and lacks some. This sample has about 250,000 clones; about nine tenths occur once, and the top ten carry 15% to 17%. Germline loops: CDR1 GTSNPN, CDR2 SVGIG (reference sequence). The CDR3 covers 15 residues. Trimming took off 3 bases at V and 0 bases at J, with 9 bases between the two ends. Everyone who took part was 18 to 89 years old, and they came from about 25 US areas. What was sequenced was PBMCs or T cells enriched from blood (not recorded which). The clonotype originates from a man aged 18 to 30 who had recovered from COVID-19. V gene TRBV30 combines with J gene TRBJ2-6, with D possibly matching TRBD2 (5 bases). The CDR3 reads CAWRRRDSGANVLTF. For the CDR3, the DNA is TGTGCCTGGAGGCGCCGGGACTCTGGGGCCAACGTCCTGACTTTC.